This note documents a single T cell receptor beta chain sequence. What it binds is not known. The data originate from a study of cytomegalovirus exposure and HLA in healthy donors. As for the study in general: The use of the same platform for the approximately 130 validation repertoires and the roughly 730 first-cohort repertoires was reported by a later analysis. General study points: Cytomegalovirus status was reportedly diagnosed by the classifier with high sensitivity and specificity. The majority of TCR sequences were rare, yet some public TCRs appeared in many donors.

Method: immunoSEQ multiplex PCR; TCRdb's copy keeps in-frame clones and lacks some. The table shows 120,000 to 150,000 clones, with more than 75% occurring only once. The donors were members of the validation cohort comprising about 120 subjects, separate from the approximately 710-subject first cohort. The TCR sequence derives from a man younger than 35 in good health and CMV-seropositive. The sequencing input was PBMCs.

CDR3 residues: CASSLEAASSYEQYF. The CDR3 DNA is TGCGCCAGCAGCTTGGAGGCGGCAAGCTCCTACGAGCAGTACTTC. The chain joins TRBV5-1 to TRBJ2-7, with no clear D. Per germline, CDR1 SGHRS and CDR2 YFSETQ. V lost 0 bases and J lost 0, with 10 bases in between. There are 15 residues in the CDR3.